The 30 T cell receptor beta chains below were found in one sample sequenced in a study of shared T cell receptors in the human thymus. TCRdb's copy holds only in-frame clones and misses some; the assay was immunoSEQ multiplex PCR. The table records 550,000 to 800,000 clones, roughly 85% of them present only once. The sample was also reused in another study, on human thymus T cells.

Material for sequencing was thymocytes. The receptors shown here come from a girl less than two years old with a congenital heart defect.

This chain links TRBV19 with TRBJ1-2; 7 nucleotides agree with TRBD1. Germline loops: CDR1 LNHDA, CDR2 SQIVND (reference sequence). V shed 4 bases and J 8 bases; nucleotides not matched to a gene: 13. This CDR3 spans 15 amino acids. The CDR3 here is CASSTDRDSLRGYTF. CDR3 DNA sequence: TGTGCCAGTAGTACAGACAGGGATTCTTTGAGGGGCTACACCTTC.

This rearrangement joins TRBV28 to TRBJ1-2, with D tentatively TRBD1 (5 bases). The germline gives CDR1 MDHEN, CDR2 SYDVKM. Trimming took off 7 bases at V and 1 base at J, with 22 bases between the two ends. The CDR3 loop spans 17 amino acids. CDR3 DNA: TGTGCCAGCACAGAGTCTACGACAGCTACAAATAACTATGGCTACACCTTC. Translating it yields CASTESTTATNNYGYTF.

This clone is a singleton in its sample. The chain carries TRBV7-9 and TRBJ1-5; D remains unclear. This CDR3 is built from 14 residues. V gave up 2 bases and J gave up 6 bases, with 11 bases separating them. Germline V gene lookup returns CDR1 SEHNR and CDR2 FQNEAQ (reference sequence). CDR3 sequence (DNA): TGTGCCAGCAGCTTATATGGGAGCGGTCAGCCCCAGCATTTT. This sequence encodes CASSLYGSGQPQHF.

The rearrangement links TRBV9 to TRBJ1-2; TRBD1 might be the D (6 bases). Germline loops: CDR1 SGDLS, CDR2 YYNGEE. The length of the CDR3 is 14 residues. V was cut by 4 bases and J by 4 bases, with 14 bases left in between. The DNA of the CDR3 is TGTGCCAGCAGCAAAAGGACAGTCCGCTATGGCTACACCTTC. This sequence encodes CASSKRTVRYGYTF.

This chain joins TRBV7-9 and TRBJ1-6; 10 nucleotides line up with TRBD1. The length of the CDR3 is 19 residues. With V trimmed by 4 bases and J by 0 bases, 9 bases remained unmatched. Per the germline V gene, CDR1 is SEHNR and CDR2 is FQNEAQ (reference sequence). The CDR3 region has the DNA TGTGCCAGCAGCTGGCGCCCGGGACAGGGGACCTCCTATAATTCACCCCTCCACTTT. Amino acids: CASSWRPGQGTSYNSPLHF. Full variable domain (rest looked up from reference TRBV7-9 and TRBJ1-6): DTGVSQNPRHKITKRGQNVTFRCDPISEHNRLYWYRQTLGQGPEFLTYFQNEAQLEKSRLLSDRFSAERPKGSFSTLEIQRTEQGDSAMYLCASSWRPGQGTSYNSPLHFGNGTRLTVT.

This clone was detected only a few times. This chain uses TRBV9 with TRBJ1-2; 7 nucleotides align to TRBD1. CDR1 is SGDLS and CDR2 is YYNGEE in the germline V gene. The CDR3 spans 15 residues. V dropped 3 bases and J dropped 4; count of bases not matched to a gene: 9. This chain's CDR3 is CASSESRDSSYGYTF. The CDR3 region has the DNA TGTGCCAGCAGCGAATCTAGGGACAGCTCCTATGGCTACACCTTC.

The chain carries TRBV6-6 and TRBJ1-6; unclear D gene. In germline, CDR1 is MNHNY, CDR2 SVGAGI (reference sequence). The CDR3 covers 14 residues. Trimming stripped 1 base from V and 8 bases from J, with 9 bases between. The CDR3 sequence: CASSYFHTDSPLHF. CDR3 sequence (DNA): TGTGCCAGCAGTTACTTCCATACGGATTCACCCCTCCACTTT.

This rearrangement joins TRBV15 to TRBJ2-2; D ambiguous. Germline CDR1 and CDR2: LNHNV and YYDKDF (reference sequence). The V and J ends lost 7 bases and 4 bases respectively, with 10 bases between them. CDR3 length: 13 residues. The CDR3 spells CATTINSTGELFF. The CDR3 DNA sequence: TGTGCCACCACAATTAACTCCACCGGGGAGCTGTTTTTT. Based on the CDR3 plus reference TRBV15 and TRBJ2-2, the full variable domain is DAMVIQNPRYQVTQFGKPVTLSCSQTLNHNVMYWYQQKSSQAPKLLFHYYDKDFNNEADTPDNFQSRRPNTSFCFLDIRSPGLGDTAMYLCATTINSTGELFFGEGSRLTVL.

The J gene is TRBJ2-5, the V gene TRBV27; 9 bases are a match to TRBD2. The CDR3 contains 13 residues. The V segment lost 8 bases and the J segment 12 bases; nucleotides outside the gene matches: 13. The germline V gene encodes CDR1 MNHEY and CDR2 SMNVEV (reference sequence). CDR3 sequence: CASALERWTSEYF. The CDR3 DNA reads as TGTGCCAGCGCCCTCGAAAGGTGGACTAGCGAGTACTTC.

CDR3: CASSTNSSYNSPLHF. The CDR3 coding sequence is TGTGCCAGCAGCACGAATAGCTCCTATAATTCACCCCTCCACTTT. The V call is TRBV13, the J call TRBJ1-6; D gene unclear. CDR3 length: 15 amino acids. V shed 5 bases and J shed 0 bases, with 8 bases lying between them. Looked up from germline, CDR1 is PRHDT and CDR2 is FYEKMQ (reference sequence).

The CDR3 spells CASIACFGENQETQYF. The CDR3 coding sequence is TGTGCCAGCATTGCATGTTTCGGAGAGAACCAAGAGACCCAGTACTTC. This chain links TRBV28 with TRBJ2-5; no clear D. The CDR3 is 16 amino acids. Germline-derived CDR1 and CDR2 are MDHEN and SYDVKM. V dropped 7 bases and J dropped 0 bases, with 18 bases sitting between them.

This clone was counted only a few times. This chain uses TRBV25-1 with TRBJ1-6; D unresolved. V shed 1 base and J shed 6 bases, with 10 bases lying between them. There are 15 residues in the CDR3. Looked up from germline, CDR1 is MGHDK and CDR2 is SYGVNS. The CDR3 protein is CASSELRELNSPLHF. The CDR3 nucleotides read TGTGCCAGCAGTGAATTACGAGAACTTAATTCACCCCTCCACTTT.

This sequence joins TRBV28 and TRBJ1-4; no reliable D call. Germline CDR1 is MDHEN and CDR2 is SYDVKM. The CDR3 length is 17 residues. V shed 0 bases and J shed 5 bases, with 16 bases lying between them. The DNA for the CDR3 is TGTGCCAGCAGTTTATGGCGGCCAGAGGTAAGAAATGAAAAACTGTTTTTT. Translated, it gives CASSLWRPEVRNEKLFF.

CDR3 amino acids: CASSDGTGRKETQYF. The CDR3 DNA reads as TGCGCCAGCAGTGATGGGACAGGGCGGAAAGAGACCCAGTACTTC. The chain combines TRBV10-1 with TRBJ2-5; 9 bases are a match to TRBD1. V shed 3 bases, J shed 3 bases, and the junction held 5 bases outside the gene matches. Germline V lookup: CDR1 WNHNN, CDR2 SYGVQD (reference sequence). This CDR3 spans 15 amino acids.

The gene calls are TRBV7-2 and TRBJ1-1; tentatively, D is TRBD1 (6 bases). The CDR3 extends over 16 amino acids. Germline CDR1 reads SGHTA; CDR2 reads FQGNSA. Deletions cut 5 bases from V and 0 bases from J, with 16 bases between. The CDR3 sequence is CASSPGQPVVNTEAFF. CDR3 nucleotide sequence: TGTGCCAGCAGCCCCGGACAGCCCGTGGTGAACACTGAAGCTTTCTTT. The full variable domain, rest sourced from reference TRBV7-2 and TRBJ1-1, is GAGVSQSPSNKVTEKGKDVELRCDPISGHTALYWYRQSLGQGLEFLIYFQGNSAPDKSGLPSDRFSAERTGGSVSTLTIQRTQQEDSAVYLCASSPGQPVVNTEAFFGQGTRLTVV.

The gene calls are TRBV7-2 and TRBJ2-6; 7 nucleotides align to TRBD1. V lost 2 bases and J lost 0; bases outside the gene matches: 10. This CDR3 is built from 19 residues. The V gene's germline CDR1 is SGHTA and CDR2 FQGNSA. CDR3 DNA sequence: TGTGCCAGCAGCTTATTTTCCGGACAGGCCCACTCTGGGGCCAACGTCCTGACTTTC. Amino acid sequence: CASSLFSGQAHSGANVLTF.

This chain connects TRBV4-2 to TRBJ2-5; 11 nucleotides align to TRBD2. This CDR3 has 15 residues. CDR1 and CDR2 (germline): LGHNA, YNFKEQ. Losses at the gene ends were 3 bases for V and 5 bases for J; bases not matched to a gene: 5. The chain's CDR3 is CASSHVAGGFETQYF. DNA of the CDR3: TGTGCCAGCAGCCATGTAGCGGGGGGGTTCGAGACCCAGTACTTC.

The chain combines TRBV10-3 with TRBJ2-7; TRBD2 matches 7 bases. In germline, CDR1 is ENHRY, CDR2 SYGVKD. This CDR3 region has 13 residues. The V and J ends lost 4 bases and 6 bases, in that order; junction bases with no gene match: 6. CDR3 in DNA: TGTGCCATCAGTGCACAAGCGGGGTGCGAGCAGTACTTC. Amino acid sequence: CAISAQAGCEQYF.

The chain joins TRBV4-1 to TRBJ1-1, with D tentatively TRBD1 (6 bases). The V and J ends lost 2 bases and 1 base respectively, with 8 bases between them. This CDR3 region has 14 residues. The germline CDR1 and CDR2 sequences are MGHRA and YSYEKL. The CDR3 is CASSQPQGNTEAFF. The DNA for the CDR3 is TGCGCCAGCAGCCAACCACAGGGGAACACTGAAGCTTTCTTT.

V usage is TRBV4-1 and J usage is TRBJ2-1; the D gene is possibly TRBD1 (5 bases). Trimming took 6 bases from V and 9 from J, leaving 12 bases between them. This CDR3 is 12 amino acids long. Looked up from germline, CDR1 is MGHRA and CDR2 is YSYEKL. The chain's CDR3 is CASRGARGEQFF. CDR3 sequence (DNA): TGCGCCAGCAGAGGGGCCCGTGGTGAGCAGTTCTTC.

CDR3 nucleotide sequence: TGCGCCAGCAGCCCCCAGGGGGCACCTAATCAGCCCCAGCATTTT. Its protein product is CASSPQGAPNQPQHF. The J gene is TRBJ1-5, the V gene TRBV5-1; 8 bases map to TRBD1. The CDR3 covers 15 residues. The germline gives CDR1 SGHRS, CDR2 YFSETQ. Trimming cost V 4 bases and J 4 bases; bases outside gene matches: 7.

The rearrangement uses TRBV10-1 and TRBJ1-6; a weak D match, TRBD1 (6 bases). The CDR3 is 19 amino acids. V lost 2 bases, J lost 7 bases, and 24 bases lay in between. Looked up from germline, CDR1 is WNHNN and CDR2 is SYGVQD (reference sequence). The CDR3 region has the DNA TGCGCCAGCAGTGAGCCAATGGCCCGACCGGGACACGGAAATTCACCCCTCCACTTT. The encoded protein is CASSEPMARPGHGNSPLHF.

The chain has TRBV19 and TRBJ1-2; D may be TRBD1 (6 bases). This CDR3 comprises 15 residues. The germline CDR1 and CDR2 sequences are LNHDA and SQIVND (reference sequence). Trimming took off 3 bases at V and 2 bases at J, with 13 bases between the two ends. CDR3 region: CASSISGARNYGYTF. The DNA for the CDR3 is TGTGCCAGTAGTATTTCAGGGGCAAGGAACTATGGCTACACCTTC.

Only a few counts were recorded for this clone. The chain uses TRBV15 and TRBJ1-5, with D tentatively TRBD1 (5 bases). Germline CDR1 is LNHNV and CDR2 is YYDKDF (reference sequence). The CDR3 sequence is 16 residues long. Trimming shortened V by 1 base and J by 2 bases, and 12 bases separated the two germline ends. Here the CDR3 reads CATSRARGTGNQPQHF. The CDR3 DNA reads TGTGCCACCAGCAGAGCTCGGGGGACGGGCAATCAGCCCCAGCATTTT.

This rearrangement joins TRBV10-1 to TRBJ2-7, with TRBD1 identical over 7 bases. V lost 5 bases, J lost 7 bases, and 5 bases stayed unmatched. Germline V lookup: CDR1 WNHNN, CDR2 SYGVQD (reference sequence). This CDR3 has 12 residues. Here the CDR3 reads CASSRRGQEQYF. The CDR3 region has the DNA TGCGCCAGCAGTCGTAGGGGGCAAGAGCAGTACTTC.

The rearrangement uses TRBV11-2 and TRBJ2-2; D is undetermined. Trimming took off 1 base at V and 0 bases at J, with 9 bases between the two ends. The CDR3 consists of 16 residues. Germline V gene lookup returns CDR1 SGHAT and CDR2 FQNNGV. CDR3 region: CASSLGHNPNTGELFF. In DNA form, the CDR3 reads TGTGCCAGCAGCTTAGGACATAACCCGAACACCGGGGAGCTGTTTTTT.

This chain links TRBV6-5 with TRBJ2-7; TRBD1 matches at 8 bases. CDR3 length equals 12 residues. The trim removed 8 bases at V and 2 bases at J, leaving 2 bases unmatched. The V gene's germline CDR1 is MNHEY and CDR2 SVGAGI. Here the CDR3 reads CASGTGPYEQYF. The CDR3 DNA reads TGTGCCAGCGGGACAGGCCCCTACGAGCAGTACTTC.

J is TRBJ1-2 and V is TRBV7-2; 8 bases line up with TRBD1. After removal of 3 bases from V and 0 bases from J, the junction contained 6 bases not matched to a gene. The CDR3 has 16 amino acids. Germline V gives CDR1 SGHTA, CDR2 FQGNSA. CDR3 protein: CASSFGQGRTNYGYTF. CDR3 bases: TGTGCCAGCAGCTTCGGACAGGGTAGGACTAACTATGGCTACACCTTC.

This chain links TRBV29-1 with TRBJ2-3; 7 bases match TRBD2. Trimming removed 0 bases from V and 2 bases from J; junction bases left unmatched: 11. This CDR3 region has 17 residues. Germline assignment: CDR1 SQVTM and CDR2 ANQGSEA. The CDR3 region is CSVEDRGGRGATDTQYF. CDR3 nucleotide sequence: TGCAGCGTTGAAGATAGGGGAGGGAGAGGGGCCACAGATACGCAGTATTTT.

The rearrangement uses TRBV7-7 and TRBJ1-5; D remains ambiguous. The CDR3 sequence is 12 residues long. In germline, CDR1 is SSHAT, CDR2 FNYEAQ (reference sequence). This CDR3 reads CAFDTGNQPQHF. CDR3 sequence (DNA): TGTGCTTTCGACACGGGCAATCAGCCCCAGCATTTT. The full variable domain, completed using reference TRBV7-7 and TRBJ1-5, is GAGVSQSPRYKVTKRGQDVTLRCDPISSHATLYWYQQALGQGPEFLTYFNYEAQPDKSGLPSDRFSAERPEGSISTLTIQRTEQRDSAMYRCAFDTGNQPQHFGDGTRLSIL.